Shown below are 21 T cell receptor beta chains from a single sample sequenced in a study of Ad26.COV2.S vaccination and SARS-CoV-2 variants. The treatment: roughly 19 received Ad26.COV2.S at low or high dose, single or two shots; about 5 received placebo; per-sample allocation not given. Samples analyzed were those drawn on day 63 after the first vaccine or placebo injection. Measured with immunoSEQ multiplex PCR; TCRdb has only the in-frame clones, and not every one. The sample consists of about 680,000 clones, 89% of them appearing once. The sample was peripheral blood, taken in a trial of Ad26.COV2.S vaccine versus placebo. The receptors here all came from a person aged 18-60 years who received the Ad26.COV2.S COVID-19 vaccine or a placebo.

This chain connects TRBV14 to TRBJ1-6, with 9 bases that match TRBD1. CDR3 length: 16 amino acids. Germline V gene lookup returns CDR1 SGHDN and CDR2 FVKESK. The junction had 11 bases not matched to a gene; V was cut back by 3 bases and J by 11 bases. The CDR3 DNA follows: TGTGCCAGCAGCCAGTACTTGGGACAGGGTATTGCACCCCTCCACTTT. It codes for CASSQYLGQGIAPLHF.

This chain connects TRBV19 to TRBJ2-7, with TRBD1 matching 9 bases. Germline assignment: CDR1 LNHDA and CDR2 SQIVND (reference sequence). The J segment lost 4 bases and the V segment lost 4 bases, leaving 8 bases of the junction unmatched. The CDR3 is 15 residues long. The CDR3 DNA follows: TGTGCCAGTAGTACCCCGGGACAGGGAAAATACGAGCAGTACTTC. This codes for CASSTPGQGKYEQYF.

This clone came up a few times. CDR3 sequence (DNA): TGTGCCAGCAGCGTAGGGGCAGGTCATGAGCCCCAGCATTTT. Translation: CASSVGAGHEPQHF. The chain is built from TRBV9 and TRBJ1-5; no firm D call. Germline CDR1 is SGDLS and CDR2 is YYNGEE. The CDR3 has 14 residues. V was pared by 0 bases and J by 8 bases, with 12 bases between.

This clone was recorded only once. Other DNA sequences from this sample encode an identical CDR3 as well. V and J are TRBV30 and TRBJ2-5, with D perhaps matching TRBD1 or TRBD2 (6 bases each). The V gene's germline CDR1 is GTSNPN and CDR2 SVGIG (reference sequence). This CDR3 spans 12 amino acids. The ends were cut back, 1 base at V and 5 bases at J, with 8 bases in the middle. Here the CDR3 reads CAWSEGGETQYF. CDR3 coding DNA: TGTGCCTGGAGTGAGGGGGGTGAGACCCAGTACTTC. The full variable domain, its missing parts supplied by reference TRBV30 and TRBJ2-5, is SQTIHQWPATLVQPVGSPLSLECTVEGTSNPNLYWYRQAAGRGLQLLFYSVGIGQISSEVPQNLSASRPQDRQFILSSKKLLLSDSGFYLCAWSEGGETQYFGPGTRLLVL.

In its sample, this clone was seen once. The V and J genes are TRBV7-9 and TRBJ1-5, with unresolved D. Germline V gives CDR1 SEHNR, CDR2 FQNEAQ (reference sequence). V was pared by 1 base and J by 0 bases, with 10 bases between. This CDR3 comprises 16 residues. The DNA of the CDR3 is TGTGCCAGCAGCTTAGAGGGCCGATATAGCAATCAGCCCCAGCATTTT. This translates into CASSLEGRYSNQPQHF.

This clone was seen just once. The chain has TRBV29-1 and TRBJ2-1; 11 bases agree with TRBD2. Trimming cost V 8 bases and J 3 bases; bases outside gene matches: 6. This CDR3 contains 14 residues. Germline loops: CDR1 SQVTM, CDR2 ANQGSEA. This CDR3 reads CSIAGGPLYNEQFF. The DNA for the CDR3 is TGCAGCATAGCGGGAGGGCCCCTCTACAATGAGCAGTTCTTC.

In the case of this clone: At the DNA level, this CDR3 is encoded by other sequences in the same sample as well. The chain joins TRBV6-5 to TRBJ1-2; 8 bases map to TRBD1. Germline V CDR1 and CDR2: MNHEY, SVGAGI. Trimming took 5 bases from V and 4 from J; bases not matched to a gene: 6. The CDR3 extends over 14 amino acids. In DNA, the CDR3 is TGTGCCAGCAGTCTAGGACAGGGTGGCTATGGCTACACCTTC. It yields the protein CASSLGQGGYGYTF.

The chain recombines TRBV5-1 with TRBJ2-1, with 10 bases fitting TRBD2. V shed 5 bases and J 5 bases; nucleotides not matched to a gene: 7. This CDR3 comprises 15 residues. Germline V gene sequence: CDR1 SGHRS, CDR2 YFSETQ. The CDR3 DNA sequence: TGCGCCAGCAGTACGACTAGCGGGCCCAACAATGAGCAGTTCTTC. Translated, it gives CASSTTSGPNNEQFF. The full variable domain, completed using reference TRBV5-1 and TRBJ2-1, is KAGVTQTPRYLIKTRGQQVTLSCSPISGHRSVSWYQQTPGQGLQFLFEYFSETQRNKGNFPGRFSGRQFSNSRSEMNVSTLELGDSALYLCASSTTSGPNNEQFFGPGTRLTVL.

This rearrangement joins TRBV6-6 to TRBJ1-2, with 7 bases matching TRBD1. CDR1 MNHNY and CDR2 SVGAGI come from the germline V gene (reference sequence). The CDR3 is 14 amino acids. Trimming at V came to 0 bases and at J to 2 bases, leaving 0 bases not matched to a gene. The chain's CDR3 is CASSYSTGNYGYTF. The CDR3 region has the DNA TGTGCCAGCAGTTACTCGACAGGGAACTATGGCTACACCTTC.

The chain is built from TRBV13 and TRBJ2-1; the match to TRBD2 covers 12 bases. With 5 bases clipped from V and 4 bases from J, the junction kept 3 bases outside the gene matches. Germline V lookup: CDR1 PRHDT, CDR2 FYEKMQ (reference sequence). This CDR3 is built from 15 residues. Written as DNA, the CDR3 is TGTGCCAGCAGCCAAGGACTAGCGGGATACAATGAGCAGTTCTTC. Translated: CASSQGLAGYNEQFF.

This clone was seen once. CDR3 protein: CASWGISGAYGYTF. In DNA, the CDR3 is TGTGCCAGTTGGGGCATCTCTGGTGCCTATGGCTACACCTTC. The genes are TRBV19 and TRBJ1-2; tentative D call: TRBD1 (5 bases). This CDR3 region has 14 residues. Germline V lookup: CDR1 LNHDA, CDR2 SQIVND (reference sequence). The germline V and J ends were trimmed by 8 bases and 4 bases, with 17 bases remaining between them.

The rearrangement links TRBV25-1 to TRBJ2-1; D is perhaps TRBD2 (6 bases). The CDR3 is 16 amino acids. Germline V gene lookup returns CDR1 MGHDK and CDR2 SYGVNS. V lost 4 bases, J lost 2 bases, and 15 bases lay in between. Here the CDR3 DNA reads TGTGCCAGCAGTGTCAGTTTAGCGGCCACCTACAATGAGCAGTTCTTC. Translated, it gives CASSVSLAATYNEQFF.

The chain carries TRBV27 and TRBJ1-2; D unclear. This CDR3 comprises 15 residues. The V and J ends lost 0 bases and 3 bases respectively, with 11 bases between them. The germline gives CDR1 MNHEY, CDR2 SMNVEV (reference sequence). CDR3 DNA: TGTGCCAGCAGTTTATCCCCGGCAGACTACTATGGCTACACCTTC. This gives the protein CASSLSPADYYGYTF.

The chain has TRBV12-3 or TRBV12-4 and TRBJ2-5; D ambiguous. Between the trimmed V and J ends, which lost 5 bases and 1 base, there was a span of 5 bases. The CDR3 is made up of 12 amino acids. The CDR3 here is CASSNLQETQYF. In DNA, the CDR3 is TGTGCCAGCAGTAACCTCCAAGAGACCCAGTACTTC.

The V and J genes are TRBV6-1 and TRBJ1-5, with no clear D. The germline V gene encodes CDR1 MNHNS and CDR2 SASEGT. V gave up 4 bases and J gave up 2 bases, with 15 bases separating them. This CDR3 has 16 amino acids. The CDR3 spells CASSAPHAGGNQPQHF. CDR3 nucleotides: TGTGCCAGCAGTGCCCCCCATGCTGGGGGCAATCAGCCCCAGCATTTT.

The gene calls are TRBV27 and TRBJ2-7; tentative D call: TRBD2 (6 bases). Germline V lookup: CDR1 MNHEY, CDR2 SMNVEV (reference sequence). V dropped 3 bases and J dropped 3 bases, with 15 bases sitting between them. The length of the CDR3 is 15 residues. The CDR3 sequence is CASSFEGLPVYEQYF. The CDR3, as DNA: TGTGCCAGCAGTTTCGAGGGACTCCCCGTCTACGAGCAGTACTTC.

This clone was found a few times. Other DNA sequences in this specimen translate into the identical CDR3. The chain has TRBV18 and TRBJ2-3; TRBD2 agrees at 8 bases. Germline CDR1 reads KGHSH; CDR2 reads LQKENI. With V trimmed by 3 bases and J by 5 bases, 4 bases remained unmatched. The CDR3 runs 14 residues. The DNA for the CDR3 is TGTGCCAGCTCACCGGGACTAGGGCTAGATACGCAGTATTTT. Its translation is CASSPGLGLDTQYF.

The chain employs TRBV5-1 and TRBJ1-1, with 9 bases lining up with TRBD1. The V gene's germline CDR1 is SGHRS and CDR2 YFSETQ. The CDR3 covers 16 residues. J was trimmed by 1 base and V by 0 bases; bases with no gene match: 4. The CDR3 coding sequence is TGCGCCAGCAGCTTGGACCCGGGACAGGGGAACACTGAAGCTTTCTTT. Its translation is CASSLDPGQGNTEAFF.

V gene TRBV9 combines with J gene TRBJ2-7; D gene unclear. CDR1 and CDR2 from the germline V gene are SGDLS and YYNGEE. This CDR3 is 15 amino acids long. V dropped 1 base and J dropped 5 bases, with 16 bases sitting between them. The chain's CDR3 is CASSVTVGTTDEQYF. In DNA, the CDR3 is TGTGCCAGCAGCGTAACCGTCGGCACGACCGACGAGCAGTACTTC.

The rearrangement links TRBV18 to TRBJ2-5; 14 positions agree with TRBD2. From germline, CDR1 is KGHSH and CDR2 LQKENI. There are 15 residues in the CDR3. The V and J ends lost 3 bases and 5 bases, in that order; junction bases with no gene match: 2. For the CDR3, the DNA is TGTGCCAGCTCACCGGGACTAGCGGGAGATGAGACCCAGTACTTC. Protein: CASSPGLAGDETQYF. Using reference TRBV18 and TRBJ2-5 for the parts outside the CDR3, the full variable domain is NAGVMQNPRHLVRRRGQEARLRCSPMKGHSHVYWYRQLPEEGLKFMVYLQKENIIDESGMPKERFSAEFPKEGPSILRIQQVVRGDSAAYFCASSPGLAGDETQYFGPGTRLLVL.

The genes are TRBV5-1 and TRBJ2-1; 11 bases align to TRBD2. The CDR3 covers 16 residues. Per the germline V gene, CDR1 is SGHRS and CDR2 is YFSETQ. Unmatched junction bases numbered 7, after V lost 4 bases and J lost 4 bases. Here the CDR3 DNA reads TGCGCCAGCAGCCCCGCGGGACTAGCGGAGTACAATGAGCAGTTCTTC. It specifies CASSPAGLAEYNEQFF.